These 10 T cell receptor beta chains were all obtained from the same sample, sequenced in a study of T cells in localized non-small cell lung cancer. The method was immunoSEQ multiplex PCR; TCRdb's version includes in-frame clones alone and lacks a portion of them. The sample contains 100,000 or so clones, roughly 91% of which appear only once. Sequenced here: PBMCs, sampled before any cancer treatment. The receptors were gathered from a woman aged 40-69 years with stage II squamous cell lung carcinoma.

This chain links TRBV15 with TRBJ1-1; no definite D call. In germline, CDR1 is LNHNV, CDR2 YYDKDF (reference sequence). V gave up 7 bases and J gave up 0 bases, with 15 bases separating them. The length of the CDR3 is 15 residues. CDR3 protein: CATTINRKLNTEAFF. Here the CDR3 DNA reads TGTGCCACCACCATCAACAGAAAATTGAACACTGAAGCTTTCTTT. Together with reference TRBV15 and TRBJ1-1, the CDR3 gives the full variable domain: DAMVIQNPRYQVTQFGKPVTLSCSQTLNHNVMYWYQQKSSQAPKLLFHYYDKDFNNEADTPDNFQSRRPNTSFCFLDIRSPGLGDTAMYLCATTINRKLNTEAFFGQGTRLTVV.

This chain links TRBV4-1 with TRBJ2-5, with 11 nucleotides matching TRBD2. The CDR3 length is 16 residues. J was trimmed by 4 bases and V by 1 base; bases with no gene match: 5. Germline CDR1 is MGHRA and CDR2 is YSYEKL. The CDR3 loop reads CASSQVIAGGLETQYF. The CDR3 region has the DNA TGCGCCAGCAGCCAAGTTATAGCGGGGGGGCTAGAGACCCAGTACTTC.

CDR3 residues: CSVGTGFGYTF. The CDR3 coding sequence is TGCAGCGTTGGGACAGGGTTTGGCTACACCTTC. The rearrangement links TRBV29-1 to TRBJ1-2; 8 bases are shared with TRBD1. This CDR3 has 11 residues. V was pared by 4 bases and J by 7 bases, with 2 bases of the junction left unmatched. The germline V gene has CDR1 SQVTM and CDR2 ANQGSEA.

The CDR3 sequence is CASSLGGLAATYEQYF. The CDR3 coding sequence is TGCGCCAGCAGCTTGGGGGGACTAGCGGCCACCTACGAGCAGTACTTC. The J gene is TRBJ2-7, the V gene TRBV5-1; 11 bases map to TRBD2. In germline, CDR1 is SGHRS, CDR2 YFSETQ. Trimming at V came to 0 bases and at J to 2 bases, leaving 4 bases not matched to a gene. This CDR3 has 16 amino acids. The entire variable domain, with the rest obtained from reference TRBV5-1 and TRBJ2-7, is as follows: KAGVTQTPRYLIKTRGQQVTLSCSPISGHRSVSWYQQTPGQGLQFLFEYFSETQRNKGNFPGRFSGRQFSNSRSEMNVSTLELGDSALYLCASSLGGLAATYEQYFGPGTRLTVT.

This clone showed up just a few times. The chain is built from TRBV6-1 and TRBJ1-5, with a possible D match to TRBD1 (5 bases). The CDR3 loop spans 14 amino acids. Trimming took off 6 bases at V and 6 bases at J, with 15 bases between the two ends. Germline CDR1 is MNHNS and CDR2 is SASEGT. CDR3 region: CASSGQGKVQPQHF. For the CDR3, the DNA is TGTGCCAGCAGCGGGCAGGGTAAAGTTCAGCCCCAGCATTTT.

A word on this clone: Other DNA variants within this sample encode the same CDR3. The chain uses TRBV6-1 and TRBJ1-2, with D possibly being TRBD1 (5 bases). The CDR3 is made up of 13 amino acids. Between the trimmed V and J ends, which lost 3 bases and 4 bases, there was a span of 9 bases. Germline lookup yields CDR1 MNHNS and CDR2 SASEGT. In DNA, the CDR3 is TGTGCCAGCAGTGAGAGGGGAGGCTATGGCTACACCTTC. This gives the protein CASSERGGYGYTF.

V and J are TRBV11-2 and TRBJ1-1, with D possibly TRBD1 on 6 matching bases. The germline V gene has CDR1 SGHAT and CDR2 FQNNGV. The CDR3 is made up of 13 amino acids. The ends were cut back, 6 bases at V and 4 bases at J, with 12 bases in the middle. CDR3 sequence: CASRLTGGTEAFF. In nucleotides, the CDR3 is TGTGCCAGCAGGTTGACAGGAGGCACTGAAGCTTTCTTT.

V is TRBV5-4 and J is TRBJ1-1; 12 bases map to TRBD1. The CDR3 length is 16 residues. CDR1 is SGHNT and CDR2 is YYREEE in the germline V gene (reference sequence). V lost 4 bases, J lost 2 bases, and 6 bases stayed unmatched. Written as DNA, the CDR3 is TGTGCCAGCAGCGTAGGGACAGGGGGCAGAAACACTGAAGCTTTCTTT. This codes for CASSVGTGGRNTEAFF. Combining the CDR3 with reference TRBV5-4 and TRBJ1-1 gives the whole variable domain ETGVTQSPTHLIKTRGQQVTLRCSSQSGHNTVSWYQQALGQGPQFIFQYYREEENGRGNFPPRFSGLQFPNYSSELNVNALELDDSALYLCASSVGTGGRNTEAFFGQGTRLTVV.

The chain joins TRBV29-1 to TRBJ1-1, with a tentative D call TRBD1 (5 bases). The CDR3 consists of 12 residues. Trimming pared 5 bases from V and 10 bases from J, leaving 17 bases between. CDR1 and CDR2 from the germline V gene are SQVTM and ANQGSEA. The CDR3 protein is CSVKGQEMGAFF. The CDR3 nucleotides read TGCAGCGTTAAGGGGCAGGAGATGGGAGCTTTCTTT.

This clone occurred a few times. The genes are TRBV6-5 and TRBJ1-1; D may be TRBD1 (5 bases). Between the trimmed V and J ends, which lost 2 bases and 6 bases, there was a span of 19 bases. Germline V gene data show CDR1 as MNHEY and CDR2 as SVGAGI. The CDR3 sequence is 16 residues long. CDR3: CASSYRSIGDLPEAFF. The DNA of the CDR3 is TGTGCCAGCAGTTACCGGAGTATCGGGGACCTTCCTGAAGCTTTCTTT.